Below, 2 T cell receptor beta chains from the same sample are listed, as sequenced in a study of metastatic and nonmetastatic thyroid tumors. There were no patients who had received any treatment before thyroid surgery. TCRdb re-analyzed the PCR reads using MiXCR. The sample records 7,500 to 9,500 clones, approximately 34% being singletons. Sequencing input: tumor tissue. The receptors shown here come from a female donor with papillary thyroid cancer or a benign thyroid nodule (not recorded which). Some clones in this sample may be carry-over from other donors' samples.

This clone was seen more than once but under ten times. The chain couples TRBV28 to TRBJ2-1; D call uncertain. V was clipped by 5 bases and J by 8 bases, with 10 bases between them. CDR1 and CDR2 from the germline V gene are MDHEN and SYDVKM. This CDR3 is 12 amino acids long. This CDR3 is CASSGVYDEQFF. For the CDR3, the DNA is TGTGCCAGCAGTGGCGTTTACGATGAGCAGTTCTTC.

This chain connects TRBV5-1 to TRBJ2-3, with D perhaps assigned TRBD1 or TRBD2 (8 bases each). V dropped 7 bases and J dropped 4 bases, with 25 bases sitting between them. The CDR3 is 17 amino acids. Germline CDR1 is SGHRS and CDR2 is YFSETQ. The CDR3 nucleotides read TGCGCCAGCCGAGACAGGGGACCGGGAGGGCACCCAGATACGCAGTATTTT. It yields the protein CASRDRGPGGHPDTQYF.